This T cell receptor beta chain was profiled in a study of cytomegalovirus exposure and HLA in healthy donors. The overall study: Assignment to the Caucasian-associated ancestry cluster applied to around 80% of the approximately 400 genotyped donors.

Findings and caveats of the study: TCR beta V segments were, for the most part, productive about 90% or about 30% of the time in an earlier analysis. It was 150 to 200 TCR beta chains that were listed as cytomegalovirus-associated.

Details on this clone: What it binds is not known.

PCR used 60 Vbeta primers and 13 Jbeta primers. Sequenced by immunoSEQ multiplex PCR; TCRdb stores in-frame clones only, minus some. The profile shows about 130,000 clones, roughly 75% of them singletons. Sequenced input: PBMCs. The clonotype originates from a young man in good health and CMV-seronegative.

Here the CDR3 reads CASSTDRGNGYTF. CDR3 coding DNA: TGTGCCAGCAGTACCGACAGGGGTAACGGCTACACCTTC. The rearrangement uses TRBV2 and TRBJ1-2; 8 positions agree with TRBD1. CDR3 length: 13 residues. CDR1 is SNHLY, CDR2 FYNNEI, per germline. Germline trimming cut 5 bases from V and 8 bases from J; bases unmatched to any gene: 7.